One and the same sample provided the 24 T cell receptor beta chains below, sequenced in a study of T cells in Graves' hyperthyroidism and ophthalmopathy. Amplification of TCR beta CDR3 regions used RNA as the template. Researchers ran a first-round RT-PCR on the TCR CDR3 using the HTBI primer set. MiXCR, run by TCRdb on the multiplex PCR reads, gives a single entry per CDR3 protein. In the table there are about 300,000 distinct CDR3 sequences, approximately 19% of which are singletons. Sequencing input: blood. Receptors originate from a man in his forties or fifties with Graves' ophthalmopathy.

This clonotype came up many times. The rearrangement links TRBV3-1 to TRBJ2-1; 9 nucleotides align to TRBD2. V lost 1 base and J lost 6; bases outside the gene matches: 4. CDR1 is LGHDT, CDR2 YNNKEL, per germline (reference sequence). The CDR3 loop spans 15 amino acids. The CDR3 protein is CASSQVAGVVNEQFF. CDR3 coding DNA: TGTGCCAGCAGCCAAGTAGCGGGAGTGGTCAATGAGCAGTTCTTC.

This clonotype was detected ten times or more. V is TRBV20-1 and J is TRBJ2-7; D assignment may be TRBD1 or TRBD2 (5 bases each). In germline, CDR1 is DFQATT, CDR2 SNEGSKA (reference sequence). This CDR3 has 13 amino acids. The V end was cut by 0 bases, the J end by 6 bases, with 12 bases between. The CDR3 DNA reads TGCAGTGCTAGAGATATACCGGGACCCGAGCAGTACTTC. This translates into CSARDIPGPEQYF.

This clonotype has only a few counts. This chain connects TRBV20-1 to TRBJ2-1; 7 bases are shared with TRBD2. The V gene end was trimmed by 2 bases and the J gene end by 1 base; junction bases not matched to a gene: 2. The CDR3 length is 14 residues. CDR1 is DFQATT and CDR2 is SNEGSKA in the germline V gene (reference sequence). The CDR3, as DNA: TGCAGTGCTAGACCGGGAGGTTCCTACAATGAGCAGTTCTTC. This translates into CSARPGGSYNEQFF.

This clonotype was counted at least ten times. This chain connects TRBV3-1 to TRBJ1-1; tentatively, D is TRBD1 (5 bases). The CDR3 runs 13 residues. Per germline, CDR1 LGHDT and CDR2 YNNKEL (reference sequence). The germline V and J ends were trimmed by 1 base and 4 bases, with 7 bases remaining between them. CDR3 residues: CASSQGTSTEAFF. The DNA for the CDR3 is TGTGCCAGCAGCCAAGGGACATCCACTGAAGCTTTCTTT.

At least ten counts were recorded for this clonotype. The CDR3 DNA reads TGTGCCAGCAGCCTCGGTGGGGGGTCGAGGGCTGAAGCTTTCTTT. Translation: CASSLGGGSRAEAFF. The V and J genes are TRBV3-1 and TRBJ1-1; D perhaps matches TRBD1 (5 bases). Germline V gene lookup returns CDR1 LGHDT and CDR2 YNNKEL (reference sequence). The length of the CDR3 is 15 residues. Trimming removed 4 bases at V and 6 bases at J, with 18 bases between.

V and J are TRBV13 and TRBJ2-3; TRBD2 matches 15 bases. The CDR3 runs to 19 residues. Germline V gives CDR1 PRHDT, CDR2 FYEKMQ (reference sequence). The J segment lost 2 bases and the V segment lost 6 bases, leaving 12 bases of the junction unmatched. The CDR3 sequence: CASSSPGLAGGGYTDTQYF. Written as DNA, the CDR3 is TGTGCCAGCAGTTCCCCGGGACTAGCGGGAGGAGGTTACACAGATACGCAGTATTTT.

This clonotype has at least ten counts. J is TRBJ2-2 and V is TRBV7-9; D is undetermined. V was clipped by 0 bases and J by 5 bases, with 7 bases between them. This CDR3 spans 14 amino acids. Per germline, CDR1 SEHNR and CDR2 FQNEAQ (reference sequence). This chain's CDR3 is CASSLALITGELFF. CDR3 sequence (DNA): TGTGCCAGCAGCTTAGCACTCATTACCGGGGAGCTGTTTTTT.

This clonotype was counted only a few times. The chain employs TRBV19 and TRBJ2-7; 9 bases align to TRBD2. Germline V gives CDR1 LNHDA, CDR2 SQIVND (reference sequence). The CDR3 totals 16 residues. Unmatched junction bases numbered 6, after V lost 0 bases and J lost 3 bases. The CDR3 sequence is CASSIDIPAGGYEQYF. CDR3 DNA: TGTGCCAGTAGTATAGATATCCCAGCGGGAGGCTACGAGCAGTACTTC.

This clonotype has at least ten counts. One end of the junction varies from germline; a read error may be responsible. V and J are TRBV5-1 and TRBJ2-1; D not resolved. CDR1 and CDR2 (germline): SGHRS, YFSETQ. This CDR3 region has 12 residues. In DNA, the CDR3 is TGTGCCAGCAGCTTAGGCGGCAATGAGCAGTTCTTC. It encodes CASSLGGNEQFF. Looking up the rest from reference TRBV5-1 and TRBJ2-1 gives the full variable domain: KAGVTQTPRYLIKTRGQQVTLSCSPISGHRSVSWYQQTPGQGLQFLFEYFSETQRNKGNFPGRFSGRQFSNSRSEMNVSTLELGDSALYLCASSLGGNEQFFGPGTRLTVL.

The chain employs TRBV5-5 and TRBJ2-2; TRBD1 might be the D (6 bases). In germline, CDR1 is SGHKS, CDR2 YYEKEE (reference sequence). The CDR3 has 15 residues. The V and J ends lost 2 bases and 3 bases respectively, with 11 bases between them. For the CDR3, the DNA is TGTGCCAGCAGCTTAGAATACAGGGACACCGGGGAGCTGTTTTTT. It translates to CASSLEYRDTGELFF.

The chain couples TRBV6-1 to TRBJ2-2; 9 bases align to TRBD2. CDR3 length: 16 amino acids. The junction had 6 bases not matched to a gene; V was cut back by 1 base and J by 6 bases. In germline, CDR1 is MNHNS, CDR2 SASEGT. CDR3 amino acids: CASSEVGLARSGELFF. CDR3 bases: TGTGCCAGCAGTGAAGTGGGACTAGCTAGGTCCGGGGAGCTGTTTTTT.

There are a few counts of this clonotype. V is TRBV19 and J is TRBJ2-1; the match to TRBD1 covers 8 bases. J lost 0 bases, V lost 5 bases, and 6 bases had no gene match. Germline-derived CDR1 and CDR2 are LNHDA and SQIVND (reference sequence). CDR3 length: 16 amino acids. The DNA for the CDR3 is TGTGCCAGTAGTTCCCGGACAGGGAGCTCCTACAATGAGCAGTTCTTC. This codes for CASSSRTGSSYNEQFF.

This clonotype has more than one count but fewer than ten. The genes are TRBV28 and TRBJ2-7; D gene ambiguous. The V gene lost 6 bases and the J gene lost 7 bases, with 10 bases spanning the gap. CDR1 and CDR2 from the germline V gene are MDHEN and SYDVKM. This CDR3 is built from 11 residues. The CDR3 DNA reads as TGTGCCAGCAGGAGTAACTGGGAGCAGTACTTC. This sequence encodes CASRSNWEQYF.

This clonotype was observed at least ten times. The rearrangement links TRBV10-3 to TRBJ2-1; 12 bases are a match to TRBD2. The CDR3 totals 17 residues. Germline CDR1 is ENHRY and CDR2 is SYGVKD. V lost 4 bases and J lost 2; bases outside the gene matches: 6. The CDR3 nucleotides read TGTGCCATCAGTGGACTAGCGGGAGTTCCTACCTACAATGAGCAGTTCTTC. Its protein product is CAISGLAGVPTYNEQFF.

This clonotype appeared a few times. V and J are TRBV28 and TRBJ2-7, with TRBD2 identical over 9 bases. CDR3 length: 18 residues. Germline V gives CDR1 MDHEN, CDR2 SYDVKM. V shed 8 bases, J shed 0 bases, and the junction held 17 bases outside the gene matches. The CDR3 DNA reads as TGTGCCAGCGGGGGGGTACGGGCTAGCGGGATTAGCTCCTACGAGCAGTACTTC. Protein sequence: CASGGVRASGISSYEQYF.

This clonotype was seen ten or more times. The chain is built from TRBV20-1 and TRBJ2-1, with D possibly TRBD2 on 8 matching bases. The V gene's germline CDR1 is DFQATT and CDR2 SNEGSKA (reference sequence). V gave up 4 bases and J gave up 6 bases, with 19 bases separating them. The CDR3 has 15 amino acids. The CDR3 nucleotides read TGCAGTGCTAAGGGGGCTAGCGGGCTGTTCAATGAGCAGTTCTTC. It specifies CSAKGASGLFNEQFF.

In this sample, this clonotype turned up once. J is TRBJ2-7 and V is TRBV13; possibly TRBD2 for D (7 bases). V lost 0 bases and J 0 bases, leaving 9 bases between the germline ends. There are 15 residues in the CDR3. Germline CDR1 PRHDT, CDR2 FYEKMQ (reference sequence). CDR3 sequence reads: CASSLGRGASYEQYF. As DNA, the CDR3 is TGTGCCAGCAGCTTAGGTCGGGGGGCCTCCTACGAGCAGTACTTC.

The chain carries TRBV20-1 and TRBJ2-7; D not certain. The CDR3 sequence is 13 residues long. V lost 5 bases and J 4 bases, leaving 15 bases between the germline ends. Germline CDR1 and CDR2: DFQATT and SNEGSKA (reference sequence). DNA for the CDR3: TGCAGTGCTCACTTACGGGCGCAGTACGAGCAGTACTTC. It specifies CSAHLRAQYEQYF.

This clonotype appeared many times. This chain links TRBV27 with TRBJ1-6, with no clear D. The CDR3 is 16 residues long. V lost 4 bases and J 9 bases, leaving 19 bases between the germline ends. Looked up from germline, CDR1 is MNHEY and CDR2 is SMNVEV (reference sequence). CDR3 region: CASSSWNLAVGSPLHF. Here the CDR3 DNA reads TGTGCCAGCAGTTCATGGAACCTCGCGGTTGGTTCACCCCTCCACTTT.

This rearrangement joins TRBV28 to TRBJ2-7, with 11 positions matching TRBD1. Germline CDR1 reads MDHEN; CDR2 reads SYDVKM. Trimming at V came to 6 bases and at J to 2 bases, leaving 18 bases not matched to a gene. This CDR3 contains 19 residues. The CDR3 sequence is CASSPAQPGQGVFPYEQYF. In DNA form, the CDR3 reads TGTGCCAGCAGCCCAGCGCAACCGGGACAGGGGGTATTCCCCTACGAGCAGTACTTC.

The chain has TRBV19 and TRBJ2-3; D ambiguous. The ends were cut back, 8 bases at V and 0 bases at J, with 15 bases in the middle. This CDR3 has 15 amino acids. Germline V gives CDR1 LNHDA, CDR2 SQIVND (reference sequence). CDR3 nucleotide sequence: TGTGCCAGTCGCCCGGCAGTCGGGAGCACAGATACGCAGTATTTT. Translating gives CASRPAVGSTDTQYF.

This clonotype was counted ten times or more. This sequence joins TRBV3-1 and TRBJ1-1; D remains ambiguous. Germline assignment: CDR1 LGHDT and CDR2 YNNKEL (reference sequence). The V gene lost 0 bases and the J gene lost 11 bases, with 13 bases spanning the gap. The CDR3 spans 13 residues. The CDR3 region has the DNA TGTGCCAGCAGCCAAGATGTCGGTCGTCTGGCTTTCTTT. This codes for CASSQDVGRLAFF.

This rearrangement joins TRBV7-9 to TRBJ1-5; 10 nucleotides line up with TRBD1. Unmatched junction bases numbered 4, after V lost 4 bases and J lost 4 bases. The CDR3 totals 15 residues. The germline CDR1 and CDR2 sequences are SEHNR and FQNEAQ (reference sequence). The CDR3 reads CASSSGTGANQPQHF. The CDR3 DNA reads as TGTGCCAGCAGCTCCGGGACAGGGGCGAATCAGCCCCAGCATTTT.

The chain combines TRBV6-2 or TRBV6-3 with TRBJ2-1; the match to TRBD2 covers 7 bases. The CDR3 sequence is 15 residues long. Trimming cost V 2 bases and J 5 bases; bases outside gene matches: 6. Germline V gene data show CDR1 as MNHEY and CDR2 as SVGEGT. CDR3 sequence: CASSYGASGHNEQFF. The DNA of the CDR3 is TGTGCCAGCAGTTACGGGGCTAGCGGACACAATGAGCAGTTCTTC.